This passage covers 19 T cell receptor beta chains from one sample sequenced in a study of T cell repertoires in aging, cancer and after chemotherapy. TCR beta rearrangements were amplified from peripheral blood genomic DNA. A mixed TRB-A/B primer pool amplified rearranged TRB by multiplex touch-down PCR. TCRdb passed the multiplex PCR reads through MiXCR, listing each CDR3 protein once. Seen here are about 5,300 distinct CDR3 sequences, approximately 45% observed once, and the top ten hold more than 6%. Sequenced: blood. The receptors shown here come from a human donor with a blood cancer.

The CDR3 loop reads CASSWTGTSGIGREQFF. In nucleotides, the CDR3 is TGTGCCAGCAGTTGGACCGGGACTAGCGGGATTGGCAGGGAGCAGTTCTTC. The chain uses TRBV6-5 and TRBJ2-1, with 13 nucleotides matching TRBD2. There are 17 residues in the CDR3. V gave up 4 bases and J gave up 10 bases; unmatched junction bases: 13. Germline values: CDR1 MNHEY, CDR2 SVGAGI.

This clonotype has just a few counts. This chain uses TRBV30 with TRBJ2-1; tentatively, D is TRBD2 (6 bases). Germline-derived CDR1 and CDR2 are GTSNPN and SVGIG (reference sequence). This CDR3 has 15 amino acids. Deletions cut 5 bases from V and 8 bases from J, with 22 bases between. The DNA for the CDR3 is TGTGCCTGGCGCGACCGTGGGGGGAGTCGGTATGAGCAGTTCTTC. This sequence encodes CAWRDRGGSRYEQFF.

The chain uses TRBV19 and TRBJ1-2, with D perhaps matching TRBD1 (5 bases). Germline values: CDR1 LNHDA, CDR2 SQIVND (reference sequence). This CDR3 comprises 14 residues. V lost 3 bases, J lost 2 bases, and 10 bases lay in between. Here the CDR3 reads CASSIIWGNYGYTF. The DNA for the CDR3 is TGTGCCAGTAGTATTATCTGGGGGAACTATGGCTACACCTTC.

The chain uses TRBV30 and TRBJ2-3; possibly TRBD1 or TRBD2 for D (5 bases each). The CDR3 totals 14 residues. Germline values: CDR1 GTSNPN, CDR2 SVGIG (reference sequence). V lost 3 bases, J lost 4 bases, and 14 bases lay in between. The CDR3 nucleotides read TGTGCCTGGAGATGGGGGAGCATTTCAGATACGCAGTATTTT. Translated, it gives CAWRWGSISDTQYF.

A single count supports this clonotype. The chain employs TRBV5-4 and TRBJ2-5; no clear D. Germline V gene data show CDR1 as SGHNT and CDR2 as YYREEE (reference sequence). Trimming left V 1 base short and J 5 bases short, with 18 bases between. CDR3 size: 16 residues. CDR3 DNA: TGTGCCAGCAGCTTGAAGTACTTACCCTCGGGTGAGACCCAGTACTTC. It codes for CASSLKYLPSGETQYF.

The CDR3 spells CASSLAGFNNEKLFF. CDR3 in DNA: TGTGCCAGCAGCTTGGCGGGATTCAATAATGAAAAACTGTTTTTT. The chain uses TRBV5-6 and TRBJ1-4; D call uncertain. Germline V gene sequence: CDR1 SGHDT, CDR2 YYEEEE. The V end lost 0 bases, the J end lost 4 bases, and 10 bases lay between the germline ends. This CDR3 is built from 15 residues.

The gene calls are TRBV19 and TRBJ2-1; 13 bases are shared with TRBD2. CDR1 and CDR2 (germline): LNHDA, SQIVND (reference sequence). The CDR3 length is 15 residues. After removal of 4 bases from V and 7 bases from J, the junction contained 4 bases not matched to a gene. In DNA form, the CDR3 reads TGTGCCAGTAGTACCGGGACTAGCGGGATAAATGAGCAGTTCTTC. Translated: CASSTGTSGINEQFF.

The chain joins TRBV5-5 to TRBJ1-4; D is unclear. Trimming removed 1 base at V and 8 bases at J, with 12 bases between. The length of the CDR3 is 14 residues. CDR1 is SGHKS, CDR2 YYEKEE, per germline (reference sequence). In nucleotides, the CDR3 is TGTGCCAGCAGCTTGATGCAGGCGACCGAAAAACTGTTTTTT. Its protein is CASSLMQATEKLFF.

This clonotype is judged medium-sized. The chain combines TRBV30 with TRBJ2-2; the D gene is possibly TRBD2 (5 bases). The CDR3 consists of 14 residues. The V gene lost 6 bases and the J gene lost 3 bases, with 14 bases spanning the gap. CDR1 and CDR2 from the germline V gene are GTSNPN and SVGIG (reference sequence). CDR3 DNA: TGTGCCTGTACGGGAAGTACCCACACCGGGGAGCTGTTTTTT. Its protein product is CACTGSTHTGELFF.

In this sample, this clonotype turned up once. V is TRBV27 and J is TRBJ1-4, with D perhaps matching TRBD1 (5 bases). The germline V and J ends were trimmed by 4 bases and 8 bases, with 17 bases remaining between them. CDR1 is MNHEY, CDR2 SMNVEV, per germline (reference sequence). The CDR3 extends over 15 amino acids. This chain's CDR3 is CASSWDRGSEEKLFF. CDR3 DNA: TGTGCCAGCAGTTGGGATCGGGGGAGCGAGGAAAAACTGTTTTTT.

The chain uses TRBV6-1 and TRBJ1-1, with a tentative D call TRBD1 (6 bases). The germline CDR1 and CDR2 sequences are MNHNS and SASEGT. Deletions cut 7 bases from V and 6 bases from J, with 18 bases between. This CDR3 has 14 amino acids. CDR3 DNA: TGTGCCAGCAACTACAGGGATTTTATCTCTGAAGCTTTCTTT. It translates to CASNYRDFISEAFF.

The V call is TRBV19, the J call TRBJ2-7; 10 bases match TRBD1. Germline CDR1 and CDR2: LNHDA and SQIVND (reference sequence). CDR3 size: 15 residues. V lost 6 bases and J lost 6; bases outside the gene matches: 11. The CDR3 loop is CASSMTDRGSLEQYF. The CDR3 DNA reads TGTGCCAGTAGCATGACGGACAGGGGGAGCCTCGAGCAGTACTTC.

This chain joins TRBV6-5 and TRBJ2-5, with D perhaps TRBD1 (5 bases). The CDR3 length is 12 residues. V lost 8 bases and J 3 bases, leaving 10 bases between the germline ends. Germline V gene data show CDR1 as MNHEY and CDR2 as SVGAGI. For the CDR3, the DNA is TGTGCCAGCCGACAGTCCAAAGAGACCCAGTACTTC. Translating it yields CASRQSKETQYF.

This clonotype was detected a few times. This chain connects TRBV5-6 to TRBJ2-1; no definite D call. The V end lost 4 bases, the J end lost 2 bases, and 10 bases lay between the germline ends. Per the germline V gene, CDR1 is SGHDT and CDR2 is YYEEEE. The CDR3 is 14 amino acids. CDR3 protein: CASSLGQTYNEQFF. The CDR3 DNA sequence: TGTGCCAGCAGCCTTGGGCAGACCTACAATGAGCAGTTCTTC.

This clonotype was seen a handful of times. The genes are TRBV7-6 and TRBJ2-1; 8 nucleotides agree with TRBD1. Looked up from germline, CDR1 is SGHVS and CDR2 is FNYEAQ. This CDR3 comprises 15 residues. V shed 0 bases and J 9 bases; nucleotides not matched to a gene: 7. CDR3 loop: CASSLAGRGLGEQFF. CDR3 nucleotide sequence: TGTGCCAGCAGCTTAGCTGGCAGGGGGCTGGGTGAGCAGTTCTTC.

The rearrangement joins TRBV20-1 to TRBJ1-4; TRBD1 is a possible D gene (5 bases). The CDR3 has 14 residues. Germline values: CDR1 DFQATT, CDR2 SNEGSKA (reference sequence). The germline V and J ends were trimmed by 4 bases and 7 bases, with 16 bases remaining between them. In DNA form, the CDR3 reads TGCAGTGCTATACCGGGCCCCGGGGGTGAAAAACTGTTTTTT. Translation gives CSAIPGPGGEKLFF.

The V and J genes are TRBV6-5 and TRBJ1-2; D unresolved. In germline, CDR1 is MNHEY, CDR2 SVGAGI. Trimming left V 2 bases short and J 3 bases short, with 13 bases between. This CDR3 comprises 15 residues. CDR3 loop: CASSYSREVDYGYTF. The DNA of the CDR3 is TGTGCCAGCAGTTACAGTCGGGAGGTGGACTATGGCTACACCTTC.

This clonotype turned up a few times. The rearrangement uses TRBV6-2 or TRBV6-3 and TRBJ2-1, with D perhaps matching TRBD1 (5 bases). CDR3 length: 12 amino acids. Trimming took 8 bases from V and 4 from J, leaving 9 bases between them. The V gene's germline CDR1 is MNHEY and CDR2 SVGEGT. The CDR3 spells CASGDSYNEQFF. The CDR3 bases are TGTGCCAGCGGCGACAGTTACAATGAGCAGTTCTTC.

V and J are TRBV19 and TRBJ2-3; D perhaps matches TRBD2 (5 bases). The CDR3 is 17 amino acids. V lost 1 base to trimming and J lost 6 bases, with 20 bases between them. Germline CDR1 reads LNHDA; CDR2 reads SQIVND (reference sequence). The CDR3 protein is CASSIAKTGLLGDTQYF. The DNA of the CDR3 is TGTGCCAGTAGTATAGCGAAAACCGGACTCTTGGGGGATACGCAGTATTTT.